Presented here are 20 T cell receptor beta chains from one specimen sequenced in a study of CD8 T cells in Susac syndrome. cDNA came from approximately 0.5 to 1 ug RNA primed by random hexamers. TCRdb independently ran MiXCR on the immunoSEQ multiplex PCR reads; one entry per CDR3 protein. The sample consists of about 210,000 distinct CDR3 sequences, 95% of them appearing once. Sequenced: CD4+ T cells from PBMCs. The receptors originated from a human donor with multiple sclerosis.

The chain is built from TRBV12-3 or TRBV12-4 and TRBJ2-1; D not resolved. The CDR3 spans 13 residues. The V end lost 5 bases, the J end lost 7 bases, and 12 bases lay between the germline ends. The CDR3 DNA reads as TGTGCCAGCAGTGGGCCATCCGAAAATGAGCAGTTCTTC. Encoded protein: CASSGPSENEQFF.

This chain joins TRBV12-3 or TRBV12-4 and TRBJ2-5; D call uncertain. V shed 2 bases and J shed 7 bases, with 17 bases lying between them. The CDR3 covers 15 residues. The CDR3 nucleotides read TGTGCCAGCAGTTTATTAGACTCGTCGGCCGGGACCCAGTACTTC. Translation gives CASSLLDSSAGTQYF.

The rearrangement uses TRBV30 and TRBJ2-5; perhaps TRBD1 as D (6 bases). Looked up from germline, CDR1 is GTSNPN and CDR2 is SVGIG (reference sequence). This CDR3 is 14 amino acids long. V lost 3 bases to trimming and J lost 1 base, with 12 bases between them. In nucleotides, the CDR3 is TGTGCCTGGAGCCGGGACACGCTCCAAGAGACCCAGTACTTC. Its protein is CAWSRDTLQETQYF.

V gene TRBV6-2 or TRBV6-3 combines with J gene TRBJ2-3; 7 bases fit TRBD2. The CDR3 is 17 residues long. The germline V gene has CDR1 MNHEY and CDR2 SVGEGT. Trimming cost V 0 bases and J 4 bases; bases outside gene matches: 10. As DNA, the CDR3 is TGTGCCAGCAGTTACTCGCTGGGAGGGTGGCTAGCAGATACGCAGTATTTT. It translates to CASSYSLGGWLADTQYF.

In DNA, the CDR3 is TGTGCCAGCAGTTCCTCAGGGGGCGTTCAGCCCCAGCATTTT. Protein product: CASSSSGGVQPQHF. The chain has TRBV6-5 and TRBJ1-5, with 8 bases matching TRBD1. With V trimmed by 4 bases and J by 6 bases, 5 bases remained unmatched. Germline CDR1 and CDR2: MNHEY and SVGAGI. This CDR3 comprises 14 residues.

The chain carries TRBV25-1 and TRBJ1-2; D possibly corresponds to TRBD1 (5 bases). This CDR3 has 15 residues. V was shortened by 2 bases and J by 5 bases, with 15 bases between the two germline ends. Germline CDR1 is MGHDK and CDR2 is SYGVNS. DNA for the CDR3: TGTGCCAGCAGTGAAGCGGGACGCAGCGTGTATGGCTACACCTTC. Its translation is CASSEAGRSVYGYTF.

This clonotype was recorded only once. This sequence joins TRBV9 and TRBJ2-1; D remains unclear. Between the trimmed V and J ends, which lost 0 bases and 4 bases, there was a span of 11 bases. The germline gives CDR1 SGDLS, CDR2 YYNGEE. The CDR3 loop spans 15 amino acids. CDR3 residues: CASSVGRPTYNEQFF. The CDR3 region has the DNA TGTGCCAGCAGCGTAGGGAGACCTACTTACAATGAGCAGTTCTTC. The full variable domain, in which reference TRBV9 and TRBJ2-1 provide the parts outside the CDR3, is DSGVTQTPKHLITATGQRVTLRCSPRSGDLSVYWYQQSLDQGLQFLIQYYNGEERAKGNILERFSAQQFPDLHSELNLSSLELGDSALYFCASSVGRPTYNEQFFGPGTRLTVL.

The chain uses TRBV29-1 and TRBJ2-3, with 7 bases matching TRBD2. The junction had 13 bases not matched to a gene; V was cut back by 7 bases and J by 0 bases. Germline V gene data show CDR1 as SQVTM and CDR2 as ANQGSEA. This CDR3 is built from 16 residues. CDR3 loop: CSARWGAGPSTDTQYF. DNA for the CDR3: TGCAGCGCCAGGTGGGGAGCGGGGCCCAGCACAGATACGCAGTATTTT.

Only one count was recorded for this clonotype. The chain links TRBV30 to TRBJ2-7; D gene unclear. Trimming stripped 3 bases from V and 7 bases from J, with 22 bases between. The CDR3 has 15 amino acids. Germline CDR1 GTSNPN, CDR2 SVGIG (reference sequence). The CDR3 nucleotides are TGTGCCTGGAGGCGACCCGGGTCCCTACCGCGAGAGCAGTACTTC. Its translation: CAWRRPGSLPREQYF.

J is TRBJ2-3 and V is TRBV12-3 or TRBV12-4, with D unclear. Trimming took off 6 bases at V and 4 bases at J, with 11 bases between the two ends. This CDR3 contains 13 residues. CDR3 loop: CASSHEWADTQYF. The CDR3 DNA follows: TGTGCCAGCAGCCACGAGTGGGCAGATACGCAGTATTTT.

The chain employs TRBV3-1 and TRBJ1-1, with D tentatively TRBD1 (6 bases). V was cut by 0 bases and J by 4 bases, with 12 bases left in between. This CDR3 spans 15 amino acids. The V gene's germline CDR1 is LGHDT and CDR2 YNNKEL (reference sequence). The CDR3 region has the DNA TGTGCCAGCAGCCAAGAAAAGGGGACAAGCACTGAAGCTTTCTTT. Translating gives CASSQEKGTSTEAFF.

The CDR3 loop is CASSVGGRRPLAGELFF. CDR3 in DNA: TGTGCCAGCAGCGTAGGGGGCCGACGTCCTCTCGCCGGGGAGCTGTTTTTT. The J gene is TRBJ2-2, the V gene TRBV9, with D tentatively TRBD1 (5 bases). CDR1 SGDLS and CDR2 YYNGEE come from the germline V gene. This CDR3 contains 17 residues. V was clipped by 0 bases and J by 6 bases, with 18 bases between them.

This rearrangement joins TRBV28 to TRBJ2-7, with TRBD2 as a possible D gene (6 bases). This CDR3 has 15 residues. Trimming left V 6 bases short and J 0 bases short, with 15 bases between. CDR1 is MDHEN, CDR2 SYDVKM, per germline. The DNA of the CDR3 is TGTGCCAGCAGGCCTATTTCGGGACTCTCCTACGAGCAGTACTTC. It translates to CASRPISGLSYEQYF.

The CDR3 is CASSFALAGHSDTQYF. The CDR3 DNA sequence: TGTGCCAGCAGCTTCGCACTAGCGGGACACTCAGATACGCAGTATTTT. The chain combines TRBV7-9 with TRBJ2-3; 10 bases agree with TRBD2. The CDR3 totals 16 residues. Trimming took 3 bases from V and 4 from J; bases not matched to a gene: 7. Germline lookup yields CDR1 SEHNR and CDR2 FQNEAQ (reference sequence). Combining the CDR3 with reference TRBV7-9 and TRBJ2-3 gives the whole variable domain DTGVSQNPRHKITKRGQNVTFRCDPISEHNRLYWYRQTLGQGPEFLTYFQNEAQLEKSRLLSDRFSAERPKGSFSTLEIQRTEQGDSAMYLCASSFALAGHSDTQYFGPGTRLTVL.

Of note for this clonotype: Germline and junction disagree at one end, which may indicate a read error. The rearrangement joins TRBV30 to TRBJ2-1; no definite D call. Germline V lookup: CDR1 GTSNPN, CDR2 SVGIG (reference sequence). The CDR3 consists of 14 residues. Written as DNA, the CDR3 is TGTGCCTGGAGGTTTAACCGGGCCTCTTGGAGTTGGGTCTTC. Translated, it gives CAWRFNRASWSWVF.

In DNA, the CDR3 is TGCAGTGCGCCGGGACAGGGGACTGAAGCTTTCTTT. It yields the protein CSAPGQGTEAFF. J is TRBJ1-1 and V is TRBV20-1; 10 nucleotides match TRBD1. In germline, CDR1 is DFQATT, CDR2 SNEGSKA (reference sequence). The V gene end was trimmed by 6 bases and the J gene end by 5 bases; junction bases not matched to a gene: 3. The length of the CDR3 is 12 residues.

This clonotype was observed once. The chain has TRBV3-1 and TRBJ1-2; TRBD1 matches 10 bases. The CDR3 loop spans 16 amino acids. From germline, CDR1 is LGHDT and CDR2 YNNKEL (reference sequence). V lost 2 bases and J lost 6; bases outside the gene matches: 9. The CDR3 region has the DNA TGTGCCAGCAGCCAACATTCGCGACAGGGGGCGGATGGCTACACCTTC. Its translation is CASSQHSRQGADGYTF.

The gene calls are TRBV14 and TRBJ2-1, with TRBD2 matching over 10 bases. Germline V gene lookup returns CDR1 SGHDN and CDR2 FVKESK. The trim removed 5 bases at V and 7 bases at J, leaving 11 bases unmatched. This CDR3 spans 16 amino acids. The CDR3 protein is CASSTRLAGGINEQFF. As DNA, the CDR3 is TGTGCCAGCAGCACCCGCTTAGCGGGAGGAATAAATGAGCAGTTCTTC.

The chain uses TRBV9 and TRBJ1-5; a possible D gene is TRBD1 (5 bases). Per germline, CDR1 SGDLS and CDR2 YYNGEE. The CDR3 sequence is 14 residues long. Trimming pared 3 bases from V and 7 bases from J, leaving 14 bases between. The CDR3 loop reads CASSASGLRQPQHF. DNA of the CDR3: TGTGCCAGCAGCGCTTCAGGGCTTCGGCAGCCCCAGCATTTT. Variable domain in full (rest from reference TRBV9 and TRBJ1-5): DSGVTQTPKHLITATGQRVTLRCSPRSGDLSVYWYQQSLDQGLQFLIQYYNGEERAKGNILERFSAQQFPDLHSELNLSSLELGDSALYFCASSASGLRQPQHFGDGTRLSIL.

This chain connects TRBV7-9 to TRBJ1-6; D gene unclear. The CDR3 runs 13 residues. Trimming cost V 11 bases and J 8 bases, with 16 bases left between them. Germline lookup yields CDR1 SEHNR and CDR2 FQNEAQ (reference sequence). CDR3 in DNA: TGTGCCTCCCTAGACATGGGAGATTCACCCCTCCACTTT. Translated, it gives CASLDMGDSPLHF.